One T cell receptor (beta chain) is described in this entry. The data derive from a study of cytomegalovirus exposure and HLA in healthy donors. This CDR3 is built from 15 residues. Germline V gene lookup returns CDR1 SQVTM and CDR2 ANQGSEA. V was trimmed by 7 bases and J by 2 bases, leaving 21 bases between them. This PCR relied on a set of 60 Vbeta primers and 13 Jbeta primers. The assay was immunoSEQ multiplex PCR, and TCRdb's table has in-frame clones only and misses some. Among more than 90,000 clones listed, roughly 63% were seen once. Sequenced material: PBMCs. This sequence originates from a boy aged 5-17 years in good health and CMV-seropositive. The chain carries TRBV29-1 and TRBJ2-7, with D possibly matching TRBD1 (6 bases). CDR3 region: CSAKPGHKYPYEQYF. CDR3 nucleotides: TGCAGCGCCAAACCGGGACATAAATATCCCTACGAGCAGTACTTC.